These 26 T cell receptor beta chains came from one sample sequenced in a study of T cell changes during pregnancy in multiple sclerosis. Sequencing used immunoSEQ multiplex PCR; TCRdb keeps in-frame clones, though not all of them. The sample lists about 60,000 clones; 91% were seen once. The sequences come from CD4+ T cells from peripheral blood mononuclear cells, collected after pregnancy. The receptors shown here come from a female donor in good health, enrolled as a control in a pregnancy study.

This clone occurred a few times. This chain links TRBV29-1 with TRBJ2-2; 9 bases line up with TRBD1. The length of the CDR3 is 14 residues. V dropped 5 bases and J dropped 3; count of bases not matched to a gene: 4. CDR1 and CDR2 (germline): SQVTM, ANQGSEA. CDR3 loop: CSVRDREDTGELFF. CDR3 coding DNA: TGCAGCGTTCGGGACAGGGAGGACACCGGGGAGCTGTTTTTT.

The genes are TRBV7-2 and TRBJ1-1; D is unresolved. This CDR3 spans 13 amino acids. Germline assignment: CDR1 SGHTA and CDR2 FQGNSA. The V and J ends lost 0 bases and 6 bases respectively, with 8 bases between them. CDR3 nucleotide sequence: TGTGCCAGCAGCTTAGCGGGCGCGCCTGAAGCTTTCTTT. This sequence encodes CASSLAGAPEAFF.

The V and J genes are TRBV6-6 and TRBJ1-1; TRBD1 agrees at 8 bases. Germline assignment: CDR1 MNHNY and CDR2 SVGAGI (reference sequence). CDR3 length: 13 residues. The trim removed 5 bases at V and 1 base at J, leaving 0 bases unmatched. The CDR3 DNA sequence: TGTGCCAGCAGTGGACAGGGGAACACTGAAGCTTTCTTT. It translates to CASSGQGNTEAFF.

This chain connects TRBV19 to TRBJ1-2; D is ambiguous. Trimming took 4 bases from V and 0 from J, leaving 12 bases between them. There are 15 residues in the CDR3. Germline CDR1 reads LNHDA; CDR2 reads SQIVND (reference sequence). The CDR3 region has the DNA TGTGCCAGTAGTACCCTGACACCAGCTAACTATGGCTACACCTTC. Residues: CASSTLTPANYGYTF.

This clone was detected only once. This sequence joins TRBV7-9 and TRBJ1-2, with no clear D. Trimming removed 6 bases from V and 6 bases from J, with 11 bases in between. CDR1 and CDR2 (germline): SEHNR, FQNEAQ (reference sequence). This CDR3 spans 12 amino acids. CDR3: CASSFTLNGYTF. The CDR3 region has the DNA TGTGCCAGCAGTTTTACCCTAAATGGCTACACCTTC.

This clone appeared a few times. V gene TRBV19 combines with J gene TRBJ1-5, with 7 bases that match TRBD1. Germline-derived CDR1 and CDR2 are LNHDA and SQIVND (reference sequence). This CDR3 is built from 15 residues. Trimming removed 5 bases from V and 4 bases from J; junction bases left unmatched: 8. The CDR3 region is CASSPKGQRNQPQHF. CDR3 bases: TGTGCCAGTAGTCCGAAGGGACAGAGGAATCAGCCCCAGCATTTT.

The V and J genes are TRBV7-2 and TRBJ2-6, with D perhaps TRBD1 (6 bases). The CDR3 is 15 amino acids. The V gene's germline CDR1 is SGHTA and CDR2 FQGNSA. The V end lost 8 bases, the J end lost 0 bases, and 11 bases lay between the germline ends. CDR3 in DNA: TGTGCCAGCCAACACAGGGCCTCTGGGGCCAACGTCCTGACTTTC. Translated, it gives CASQHRASGANVLTF.

This sequence joins TRBV9 and TRBJ1-6; 7 bases match TRBD1. Germline V gives CDR1 SGDLS, CDR2 YYNGEE. V was pared by 0 bases and J by 8 bases, with 5 bases of the junction left unmatched. The CDR3 is 15 residues long. CDR3 in amino acids: CASSVDGQEDSPLHF. The DNA of the CDR3 is TGTGCCAGCAGCGTAGACGGACAGGAAGATTCACCCCTCCACTTT.

J is TRBJ1-5 and V is TRBV2, with 8 nucleotides matching TRBD1. The CDR3 has 14 amino acids. Germline V lookup: CDR1 SNHLY, CDR2 FYNNEI. V shed 6 bases, J shed 6 bases, and the junction held 7 bases outside the gene matches. The CDR3 reads CASRSDRAVQPQHF. Written as DNA, the CDR3 is TGTGCCAGCAGGTCGGACAGGGCGGTTCAGCCCCAGCATTTT.

Of note for this clone: At one end the junction does not follow the germline gene, possibly because of a read error. The chain couples TRBV14 to TRBJ2-5; D might be TRBD1 (6 bases). Looked up from germline, CDR1 is SGHDN and CDR2 is FVKESK. The CDR3 has 15 amino acids. The DNA for the CDR3 is TGTGCCAGCAGTCAAGAACTACAGGGATTGGAGACCCAGTACTTC. Translation gives CASSQELQGLETQYF.

V gene TRBV7-2 combines with J gene TRBJ1-4, with a weak D call TRBD1 (5 bases). V lost 1 base to trimming and J lost 7 bases, with 10 bases between them. Germline V gene lookup returns CDR1 SGHTA and CDR2 FQGNSA. The CDR3 loop spans 14 amino acids. CDR3: CASSLDSRVEKLFF. The CDR3 nucleotides are TGTGCCAGCAGCTTAGATAGCAGGGTTGAAAAACTGTTTTTT.

The chain has TRBV7-3 and TRBJ1-6; unclear D gene. CDR1 and CDR2 from the germline V gene are SGHTA and FQGTGA. V lost 2 bases, J lost 6 bases, and 8 bases lay in between. The length of the CDR3 is 14 residues. The CDR3 protein is CASSLGQPNSPLHF. The CDR3 DNA reads as TGTGCCAGCAGCTTAGGGCAGCCTAATTCACCCCTCCACTTT.

V and J are TRBV7-2 and TRBJ2-2; D not resolved. The germline CDR1 and CDR2 sequences are SGHTA and FQGNSA. Trimming took 1 base from V and 0 from J, leaving 6 bases between them. The CDR3 length is 15 residues. CDR3 amino acids: CASSLGHTNTGELFF. As DNA, the CDR3 is TGTGCCAGCAGCTTAGGACATACGAACACCGGGGAGCTGTTTTTT.

The chain links TRBV19 to TRBJ2-6, with a tentative D call TRBD1 (5 bases). Germline loops: CDR1 LNHDA, CDR2 SQIVND (reference sequence). The V end was cut by 3 bases, the J end by 0 bases, with 9 bases between. The CDR3 is made up of 16 amino acids. The CDR3 here is CASSISGNSGANVLTF. DNA for the CDR3: TGTGCCAGTAGTATCTCAGGGAACTCTGGGGCCAACGTCCTGACTTTC.

In this sample, this clone turned up once. The chain carries TRBV5-4 and TRBJ2-3; 7 nucleotides agree with TRBD2. The junction had 10 bases not matched to a gene; V was cut back by 4 bases and J by 2 bases. Germline CDR1 reads SGHNT; CDR2 reads YYREEE (reference sequence). This CDR3 comprises 16 residues. CDR3 in DNA: TGTGCCAGCAGCAGAATAACGGGGGGTTCCACAGATACGCAGTATTTT. As protein: CASSRITGGSTDTQYF.

The V gene is TRBV2, the J gene TRBJ1-5; D is uncertain. The CDR3 is 12 amino acids. V gave up 8 bases and J gave up 9 bases, with 14 bases separating them. Germline values: CDR1 SNHLY, CDR2 FYNNEI. CDR3 region: CASGSERSPQHF. CDR3 coding DNA: TGTGCCAGCGGGTCCGAGAGGTCGCCCCAGCATTTT.

This CDR3 is CASSSDSFNYGYTF. The CDR3 nucleotides are TGTGCCAGCAGCTCAGACAGTTTTAACTATGGCTACACCTTC. The chain combines TRBV7-2 with TRBJ1-2; D perhaps matches TRBD1 (5 bases). The CDR3 is 14 amino acids. Germline V lookup: CDR1 SGHTA, CDR2 FQGNSA. Trimming left V 4 bases short and J 1 base short, with 10 bases between.

This chain connects TRBV2 to TRBJ2-3; 8 bases are a match to TRBD2. Germline V gene data show CDR1 as SNHLY and CDR2 as FYNNEI. The CDR3 length is 14 residues. Trimming at V came to 7 bases and at J to 2 bases, leaving 5 bases not matched to a gene. The CDR3 protein is CASTPGGDTDTQYF. The CDR3 region has the DNA TGTGCCAGCACGCCCGGGGGGGACACAGATACGCAGTATTTT. The full variable domain, in which reference TRBV2 and TRBJ2-3 provide the parts outside the CDR3, is EPEVTQTPSHQVTQMGQEVILRCVPISNHLYFYWYRQILGQKVEFLVSFYNNEISEKSEIFDDQFSVERPDGSNFTLKIRSTKLEDSAMYFCASTPGGDTDTQYFGPGTRLTVL.

This chain joins TRBV4-1 and TRBJ1-5, with TRBD1 matching 8 bases. Germline-derived CDR1 and CDR2 are MGHRA and YSYEKL. The length of the CDR3 is 14 residues. With 4 bases clipped from V and 5 bases from J, the junction kept 4 bases outside the gene matches. CDR3: CASSPTGGHQPQHF. CDR3 nucleotide sequence: TGCGCCAGCAGCCCAACAGGGGGTCATCAGCCCCAGCATTTT.

This clone appeared once. V and J are TRBV5-6 and TRBJ2-7; TRBD1 agrees at 7 bases. With 1 base clipped from V and 2 bases from J, the junction kept 3 bases outside the gene matches. Looked up from germline, CDR1 is SGHDT and CDR2 is YYEEEE. The CDR3 has 14 residues. CDR3 residues: CASSLSQGPYEQYF. The CDR3 nucleotides read TGTGCCAGCAGCTTGTCACAGGGGCCCTACGAGCAGTACTTC.

The J gene is TRBJ2-5, the V gene TRBV11-3, with a weak D call TRBD1 (5 bases). The V gene's germline CDR1 is SGHNT and CDR2 YENEEA. This CDR3 is built from 15 residues. V was clipped by 1 base and J by 5 bases, with 14 bases between them. The CDR3 here is CASSLGVRVGETQYF. CDR3 nucleotide sequence: TGTGCCAGCAGCTTAGGGGTCAGGGTGGGGGAGACCCAGTACTTC.

This rearrangement joins TRBV5-8 to TRBJ1-5; 8 bases fit TRBD1. The CDR3 runs to 16 residues. Germline V lookup: CDR1 SGHTS, CDR2 YDEGEE. Trimming cost V 0 bases and J 5 bases; bases outside gene matches: 7. The CDR3 reads CASSLAFSTGDQPQHF. As DNA, the CDR3 is TGTGCCAGCAGCTTGGCCTTCTCGACAGGGGATCAGCCCCAGCATTTT.

The chain combines TRBV11-2 with TRBJ2-7; 12 nucleotides match TRBD2. V gave up 6 bases and J gave up 5 bases; unmatched junction bases: 2. The CDR3 contains 13 residues. Germline lookup yields CDR1 SGHAT and CDR2 FQNNGV. As DNA, the CDR3 is TGTGCCAGCAGACGACTAGCGGGGGACGAGCAGTACTTC. It codes for CASRRLAGDEQYF.

This clone counts as medium-sized. This chain uses TRBV9 with TRBJ2-7; D is possibly TRBD2 (5 bases). Germline assignment: CDR1 SGDLS and CDR2 YYNGEE. Trimming removed 2 bases at V and 3 bases at J, with 15 bases between. This CDR3 has 15 residues. The CDR3 loop is CASSVGSGVGYEQYF. The CDR3 DNA reads TGTGCCAGCAGCGTCGGATCCGGGGTGGGCTACGAGCAGTACTTC.

The chain joins TRBV11-3 to TRBJ2-4; 10 bases line up with TRBD2. CDR1 and CDR2 (germline): SGHNT, YENEEA. V lost 5 bases and J lost 1; bases outside the gene matches: 11. This CDR3 spans 18 amino acids. This CDR3 is CASSHRPLAGVAKNIQYF. The CDR3 nucleotides read TGTGCCAGCAGCCATCGACCCCTAGCGGGGGTGGCCAAAAACATTCAGTACTTC.

The chain is built from TRBV19 and TRBJ2-3; TRBD2 is a possible D gene (6 bases). This CDR3 is 13 amino acids long. Germline V gives CDR1 LNHDA, CDR2 SQIVND (reference sequence). The V gene lost 3 bases and the J gene lost 3 bases, with 7 bases spanning the gap. As DNA, the CDR3 is TGTGCCAGTAGTATGAGCGGGACAGATACGCAGTATTTT. This codes for CASSMSGTDTQYF.